This T cell receptor beta chain emerged from a study of blood T cells in healthy people across ages. Individuals who donated were healthy Caucasians from Russia aged about 6 to 95. Isolation per sample recovered at least 7 million PBMCs. The CDR3 consists of 14 residues. Per the germline V gene, CDR1 is SGHTA and CDR2 is FQGNSA. V was cut by 4 bases and J by 2 bases, with 9 bases left in between. Using a J-beta primer mix together with a sample-barcoded 5' primer, a second PCR was run for about 7 to 12 cycles. TCRdb ran MiXCR on the 5' RACE reads and lists one entry per CDR3 protein. Of hundreds of thousands of distinct CDR3 sequences in the sample, roughly 50% were seen once.

Sequenced sample: blood. The clonotype comes from a woman aged 55-69 years in good health. This rearrangement joins TRBV7-2 to TRBJ1-5; D gene ambiguous. The CDR3 loop reads CASSSKIGNQPQHF. The CDR3 DNA follows: TGTGCCAGCAGCTCCAAGATCGGCAATCAGCCCCAGCATTTT.